A single sample gave rise to the 6 T cell receptor beta chains below, sequenced in a study of monozygotic twins with inflammatory bowel disease. TCRdb derives one entry per CDR3 protein from the 5' RACE reads, leaving out DNA. The listing records more than 110,000 distinct CDR3 sequences. What was sequenced was blood. The origin of the receptors is a human donor with ulcerative colitis or Crohn's disease, or a healthy co-twin of an affected twin (not recorded which).

V is TRBV5-1 and J is TRBJ2-7; TCRdb names TRBD1, which stays unverified in the absence of DNA. Germline CDR1 reads SGHRS; CDR2 reads YFSETQ. This CDR3 comprises 13 residues. The CDR3 protein is CASSRDHQGEQYF. Full variable domain (missing parts from reference TRBV5-1 and TRBJ2-7): KAGVTQTPRYLIKTRGQQVTLSCSPISGHRSVSWYQQTPGQGLQFLFEYFSETQRNKGNFPGRFSGRQFSNSRSEMNVSTLELGDSALYLCASSRDHQGEQYFGPGTRLTVT.

The gene calls are TRBV20-1 and TRBJ2-3; TCRdb designates TRBD2, a call that cannot be tested without DNA. The CDR3 is 18 residues long. CDR1 is DFQATT and CDR2 is SNEGSKA in the germline V gene (reference sequence). CDR3: CSFKGYLAGGPMTDTQYF.

The chain carries TRBV18 and TRBJ1-1. The V gene's germline CDR1 is KGHSH and CDR2 LQKENI. CDR3 length equals 14 residues. The CDR3 reads CASSPETLNTEAFF.

V gene TRBV7-9 combines with J gene TRBJ1-3; there is no DNA to check the TCRdb D call of TRBD1. The CDR3 consists of 15 residues. Germline CDR1 reads SEHNR; CDR2 reads FQNEAQ (reference sequence). This CDR3 reads CASSRDASSGNTIYF.

The chain uses TRBV2 and TRBJ2-1. The CDR3 is made up of 15 amino acids. Germline V gene lookup returns CDR1 SNHLY and CDR2 FYNNEI. This chain's CDR3 is CASSELRGSYNEQFF.

The chain recombines TRBV28 with TRBJ1-2. The CDR3 spans 15 residues. From germline, CDR1 is MDHEN and CDR2 SYDVKM. CDR3 sequence reads: CASSLVGGINYGYTF.